This T cell receptor (beta chain) was captured by sequencing in a study of blood T cells in healthy people across ages. This CDR3 spans 15 amino acids. Germline CDR1 and CDR2: SGHNT and YENEEA. About this clonotype itself: One end of the junction varies from germline; a read error may be responsible.

Then a second PCR, running roughly 7 to 12 cycles, was carried out with a sample-barcoded 5' primer and a J-beta primer mix. TCRdb reprocessed the 5' RACE reads via MiXCR and lists one record per CDR3 protein. Of about 1,500,000 distinct CDR3 sequences listed, 28% are singletons. The chain employs TRBV11-3 and TRBJ2-2; weak D call: TRBD2 (5 bases). The source material was blood. The sequence was obtained from a young woman in good health. CDR3 protein: CASSLVSPPTGERFF. DNA of the CDR3: TGTGCCAGCAGCTTAGTCTCCCCTCCCACCGGGGAGCGGTTTTTT.